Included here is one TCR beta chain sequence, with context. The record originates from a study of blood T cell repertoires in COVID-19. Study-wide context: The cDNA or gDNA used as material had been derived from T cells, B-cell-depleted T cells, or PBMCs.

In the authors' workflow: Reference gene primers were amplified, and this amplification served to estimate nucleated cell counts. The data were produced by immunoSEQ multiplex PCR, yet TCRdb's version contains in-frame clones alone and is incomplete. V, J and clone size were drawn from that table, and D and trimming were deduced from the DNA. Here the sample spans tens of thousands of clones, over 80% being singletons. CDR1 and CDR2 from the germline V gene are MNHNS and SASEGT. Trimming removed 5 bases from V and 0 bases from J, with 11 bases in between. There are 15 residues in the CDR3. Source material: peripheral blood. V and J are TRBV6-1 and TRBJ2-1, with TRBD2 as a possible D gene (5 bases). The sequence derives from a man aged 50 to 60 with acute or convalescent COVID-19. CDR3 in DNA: TGTGCCAGCAGTTCTAGCCGTGACTCCTACAATGAGCAGTTCTTC. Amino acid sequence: CASSSSRDSYNEQFF.